The rows below give T cell receptor beta chains drawn from one sample of a study of prognosis after radiotherapy for stage I lung cancer. One entry per CDR3 protein, called by TCRdb with MiXCR from the multiplex PCR reads. The table has about 14,000 distinct CDR3 sequences, 55% to 70% seen once. The material sequenced was PBMCs, taken before or after stereotactic body radiation therapy (not recorded which). All receptors come from a donor over 45 with non-small cell lung cancer. Both conserved end residues are part of each CDR3. A D gene is named only where the DNA matches it firmly. Part of the rows lack a size; the others show once, few, many or a class for expanded clones.

>TRBD1|TRBV20-1|TRBJ2-1|medium-sized
CSANTGTGGINEQFF
TGCAGTGCGAATACCGGGACAGGGGGGATCAATGAGCAGTTCTTC
>.|TRBV13|TRBJ2-5|many
CASSSLQEGETQYF
TGTGCCAGCAGCTCTTTACAGGAAGGAGAGACCCAGTACTTC
>TRBD2|TRBV7-8|TRBJ2-1|.
CASSWRLAGENEQFF
TGTGCCAGCAGCTGGAGACTAGCAGGCGAAAATGAGCAGTTCTTC
>.|TRBV6-2/TRBV6-3|TRBJ2-7|.
CASDRGTGSLEQYF
TGTGCCAGCGACCGAGGTACAGGGTCTCTCGAGCAGTACTTC
>TRBD1|TRBV5-4|TRBJ2-7|many
CASSHLGTGNYEQYF
TGTGCCAGCAGCCACCTCGGGACAGGGAACTACGAGCAGTACTTC
>TRBD1|TRBV6-2/TRBV6-3|TRBJ1-1|.
CASKRQGCSESFF
TGTGCCAGCAAACGACAGGGGTGCTCTGAATCTTTCTTT
>.|TRBV27|TRBJ2-7|.
CASRTGSHEQYF
TGTGCCAGCAGAACGGGATCTCACGAGCAGTACTTC
>.|TRBV11-3|TRBJ2-1|medium-sized
CASSLAHGSEQFF
TGTGCCAGCAGCTTGGCCCACGGGAGTGAGCAGTTCTTC
>.|TRBV7-2|TRBJ2-7|.
CASRIGAGPYEQYF
TGTGCCAGCAGAATAGGGGCCGGACCCTACGAGCAGTACTTC
>.|TRBV28|TRBJ1-5|medium-sized
CASSLRGAQPQHF
TGTGCCAGCAGTTTACGGGGGGCCCAGCCCCAGCATTTT
>.|TRBV5-1|TRBJ2-1|many
CASSQQGIDEQFF
TGCGCCAGCAGCCAGCAGGGGATCGATGAGCAGTTCTTC
>.|TRBV9|TRBJ1-1|.
CASSGSNTEAFF
TGTGCCAGCAGCGGGAGCAACACTGAAGCTTTCTTT
>TRBD1|TRBV6-8|TRBJ1-6|.
CASSASPGQGPPLNF
TGTGCCAGCAGTGCATCCCCGGGACAGGGGCCACCCCTAAACTTT
>TRBD1|TRBV20-1|TRBJ1-5|once
CSANGQGVNQPQHF
TGCAGTGCCAATGGACAGGGAGTGAATCAGCCCCAGCATTTT
>.|TRBV4-1|TRBJ2-5|medium-sized
CASSQDWSEETQYF
TGCGCCAGCAGCCAAGATTGGTCAGAAGAGACCCAGTACTTC
>TRBD1|TRBV27|TRBJ1-5|medium-sized
CASSATGNSNQPQHF
TGTGCCAGCAGCGCGACAGGGAATAGCAATCAGCCCCAGCATTTT
>.|TRBV6-9|TRBJ2-2|.
CASSFDSKVGELFF
TGTGCCAGCAGTTTTGACAGCAAGGTCGGGGAGCTGTTTTTT
>.|TRBV12-3/TRBV12-4|TRBJ1-2|.
CASSLLGGLGYTF
TGTGCCAGCAGTTTACTAGGAGGCCTGGGCTACACCTTC
>.|TRBV24-1|TRBJ2-7|.
CSTSDARSPGDEQYF
TGTTCCACCAGTGATGCCCGGTCCCCCGGCGACGAGCAGTACTTC
>TRBD2|TRBV20-1|TRBJ2-3|many
CSATGPSGSTDTQYF
TGCAGTGCTACGGGGCCTAGCGGGAGCACAGATACGCAGTATTTT
>.|TRBV15|TRBJ2-3|.
CATNSSTDTKYF
TGTGCCACCAACAGCAGCACAGATACGAAGTATTTT
>.|TRBV28|TRBJ2-1|.
CASTFQHYAYSYNEQFF
TGTGCCAGCACCTTCCAGCACTATGCCTACTCCTACAATGAGCAGTTCTTC
>.|TRBV5-4|TRBJ1-4|many
CASSLRGSDEKLFF
TGTGCCAGCAGCTTGCGAGGGTCGGATGAAAAACTGTTTTTT
>.|TRBV6-1|TRBJ2-7|.
CASRTGLLEHYF
TGTGCCAGCAGAACAGGGTTGCTCGAGCATTACTTC
>TRBD1|TRBV6-1|TRBJ1-2|.
CASSSATGGAPYVYTF
TGTGCCAGCAGCTCCGCTACAGGGGGCGCACCCTATGTCTATACCTTC
>.|TRBV19|TRBJ1-1|many
CASSITGSSTGTEAFF
TGTGCCAGTAGTATAACCGGGTCCTCCACTGGGACTGAAGCTTTCTTT
>TRBD1|TRBV6-2/TRBV6-3|TRBJ1-6|.
CASRGTETGGNSPLHF
TGTGCCAGCAGGGGCACCGAGACAGGGGGTAATTCACCCCTCCACTTT
>.|TRBV20-1|TRBJ2-1|many
CSGNRAGNEQFF
TGCAGTGGCAACAGGGCTGGCAATGAGCAGTTCTTC
>.|TRBV12-3/TRBV12-4|TRBJ2-5|many
CASSLGGALETQYF
TGTGCCAGCAGTCTAGGCGGGGCCTTGGAGACCCAGTACTTC
>.|TRBV20-1|TRBJ2-3|many
CSARDRETDTQYF
TGCAGTGCTAGAGACAGGGAGACAGATACGCAGTATTTT
>TRBD1|TRBV20-1|TRBJ1-1|.
CSAGNTGGRTEAFF
TGCAGTGCTGGAAATACAGGGGGTAGGACTGAAGCTTTCTTT
>.|TRBV6-1|TRBJ2-3|.
CASSEEGVGADTQYF
TGTGCCAGCAGTGAGGAGGGGGTGGGAGCAGATACGCAGTATTTT
>TRBD1|TRBV10-2|TRBJ1-5|many
CASSESYRTGGKQPQHF
TGCGCCAGCAGTGAGTCCTACCGGACAGGGGGTAAGCAGCCCCAGCATTTT
>TRBD2|TRBV24-1|TRBJ2-1|many
CATSLAGSSYNEQFF
TGTGCCACAAGTCTAGCGGGCAGCTCCTACAATGAGCAGTTCTTC
>.|TRBV7-3|TRBJ2-1|many
CASSLNPANEQFF
TGTGCCAGCAGCTTAAATCCGGCCAATGAGCAGTTCTTC
>.|TRBV19|TRBJ1-2|.
CASSIGAGVHYCYTF
TGTGCTAGTAGTATTGGCGCAGGGGTACATTATTGCTACACCTTC
>.|TRBV6-5|TRBJ2-7|medium-sized
CASSYAENYEQYF
TGTGCCAGCAGTTACGCCGAGAACTACGAGCAGTACTTC